The T cell receptor beta chain described here comes from a study of T cell clones after liver transplantation. Study information: Post-transplant blood was tracked for graft-donor-reactive T cell clones identified in a pre-transplant mixed lymphocyte reaction. Standard immunosuppression, with no induction, continued until 12-24 months after transplant. Timepoints were pre-transplant, pre-withdrawal, and after withdrawal was completed or failed.

Sequencing used immunoSEQ multiplex PCR; TCRdb keeps in-frame clones, though not all of them. The sample contains tens of thousands of clones, about 91% of which appear only once. Germline V lookup: CDR1 ENHRY, CDR2 SYGVKD. Trimming stripped 3 bases from V and 2 bases from J, with 12 bases between. CDR3 length: 15 amino acids. Sample: CD4+ T cells from blood, taken approximately 26 months after liver transplant. This TCR derives from a human patient who received a liver transplant. Some T cells may be the graft donor's. This sequence joins TRBV10-3 and TRBJ2-3; perhaps TRBD1 as D (6 bases). This CDR3 reads CAISEVQGSTDTQYF. Here the CDR3 DNA reads TGTGCCATCAGTGAAGTTCAGGGGTCCACAGATACGCAGTATTTT.